This is a list of T cell receptor beta chains from one sample in a study of blood T cell repertoires in COVID-19. Sequenced by immunoSEQ multiplex PCR; TCRdb stores in-frame clones only, minus some. The sample holds about 180,000 clones, about 78% seen once. Sequencing input: PBMCs or T cells enriched from blood (not recorded which). These receptor sequences come from a woman aged 45-65 years who had recovered from COVID-19. Each CDR3 is given with its conserved first and last residue. The D gene is left open where the match is weak. Size is stated for part of the rows, as once, few or many counts, or as a class when the clone is expanded.

clone_size d_call j_call v_call cdr3_aa cdr3_nt
NA NA TRBJ2-5 TRBV9 CASSAGTPIQETQYF TGTGCCAGCAGCGCCGGGACACCGATTCAAGAGACCCAGTACTTC
NA TRBD1 TRBJ1-1 TRBV3-1/TRBV3-2 CASSRSGGNTEAFF TGTGCCAGCAGCCGATCAGGGGGGAACACTGAAGCTTTCTTT
NA TRBD1 TRBJ2-7 TRBV11-1 CASSLNRGYEQYF TGTGCCAGCAGCTTAAACAGGGGCTACGAGCAGTACTTC
once NA TRBJ2-5 TRBV27 CASSFGSAGLGYGETQYF TGTGCCAGCAGTTTTGGCTCGGCAGGGTTAGGGTATGGGGAGACCCAGTACTTC
NA NA TRBJ1-2 TRBV28 CASSSGEGGRSRGYTF TGTGCCAGCAGTTCGGGTGAAGGAGGACGATCAAGGGGCTACACCTTC
NA NA TRBJ2-3 TRBV29-1 CSVVGGFRDTQYF TGCAGCGTTGTCGGGGGTTTCAGGGATACGCAGTATTTT
NA TRBD2 TRBJ2-1 TRBV5-1 CASSAGTSGRDSGKNEQFF TGCGCCAGCAGCGCTGGGACTAGCGGGAGGGATTCGGGGAAAAATGAGCAGTTCTTC
NA NA TRBJ1-2 TRBV21-1 CASSPGGADYGYTF TGTGCCAGCAGCCCGGGGGGCGCTGACTATGGCTACACCTTC
NA NA TRBJ1-2 TRBV4-1 CASSQVARREGYTF TGCGCCAGCAGCCAAGTTGCGCGGAGGGAAGGCTACACCTTC
NA TRBD2 TRBJ2-1 TRBV29-1 CSVTTSGSYNEQFF TGCAGCGTTACGACTAGCGGGAGCTACAATGAGCAGTTCTTC
NA TRBD1 TRBJ1-5 TRBV4-1 CASSQASGGTQPQHF TGCGCCAGCAGCCAAGCTTCAGGGGGCACTCAGCCCCAGCATTTT
NA NA TRBJ2-7 TRBV5-4 CASSLKGDGLYEQYF TGTGCCAGCAGCTTGAAGGGGGACGGCCTATACGAGCAGTACTTC
NA NA TRBJ1-1 TRBV5-4 CASSSNLYTEAFF TGTGCCAGCAGCTCTAACTTGTACACTGAAGCTTTCTTT
NA NA TRBJ1-5 TRBV28 CATRQGLGQPQHF TGTGCCACCCGCCAGGGTCTCGGCCAGCCCCAGCATTTT
NA TRBD1 TRBJ2-7 TRBV2 CASATGETYEQYF TGTGCCAGCGCGACAGGGGAGACCTACGAGCAGTACTTC
NA TRBD1 TRBJ1-1 TRBV6-5 CASRTGGNTEAFF TGTGCCAGCAGGACAGGGGGGAACACTGAAGCTTTCTTT
few TRBD1 TRBJ2-1 TRBV11-3 CASSLQGVLDEQFF TGTGCCAGCAGCTTACAGGGGGTTTTAGATGAGCAGTTCTTC
once TRBD2 TRBJ2-3 TRBV30 CAWTKRDWVDTQYF TGTGCCTGGACGAAGCGGGACTGGGTAGATACGCAGTATTTT
once NA TRBJ1-3 TRBV15 CATSRPLGGTGNTIYF TGTGCCACCAGCAGACCCCTCGGGGGGACCGGCAACACCATATATTTT
NA NA TRBJ1-3 TRBV9 CASSVASSLSGNTIYF TGTGCCAGCAGCGTAGCTAGCAGCCTCTCTGGAAACACCATATATTTT
NA NA TRBJ1-3 TRBV20-1 CSASTGNTIYF TGCAGTGCCTCTACAGGGAACACCATATATTTT
NA NA TRBJ1-2 TRBV28 CASSEQGAYGYTF TGTGCCAGCAGTGAACAGGGAGCTTATGGCTACACCTTC
NA TRBD1 TRBJ1-1 TRBV11-2 CASSLRLGQMNTEAFF TGTGCCAGCAGCCTCCGTCTGGGACAGATGAACACTGAAGCTTTCTTT
NA NA TRBJ2-5 TRBV9 CASSVAAVGGQTQYF TGTGCCAGCAGCGTAGCCGCGGTGGGAGGACAGACCCAGTACTTC